The T cell receptor beta chain under discussion was sequenced for a study of shared clonotypes between healthy human individuals. Study background: Each donor's CD4 naive and CD4 memory cells filled three plates apiece, CD8 naive two, and CD8 memory one.

J gave up 7 bases and V 0 bases, and 12 bases lay outside the gene matches. The CDR3 is 20 amino acids. CDR1 is SGHAT, CDR2 FQNNGV, per germline. Study outcomes and limitations: Shared across a few donors were about 4.6% of the naive CD4 clonotypes. Larger estimated richness was generally recorded for naive subsets relative to memory subsets.

As to this clone: Its target is unknown.

Template for every sorted-subset replicate PCR totaled about 0.2 ug DNA, 25,000 to 30,000 T cell genomes. Using immunoSEQ multiplex PCR, the repertoire was profiled, and TCRdb retains in-frame clones only, with some absent. Altogether 550,000 to 850,000 clones are present, around 67% being singletons, with the ten largest covering 1.5% to 2%. The material sequenced was memory CD4+ T cells sorted from blood. Specified subset: CD45RA-negative fraction. This sequence joins TRBV11-2 and TRBJ2-1; TRBD2 aligns across 16 bases. The clonotype was recovered from a woman aged 30 to 39 in good health. The CDR3 spells CASSLDPGLAGGPERNEQFF. CDR3 nucleotides: TGTGCCAGCAGCTTAGACCCGGGACTAGCGGGAGGGCCCGAGAGAAATGAGCAGTTCTTC.